Listed below are T cell receptor beta chains from one sample, sequenced in a study of CD8 T cells in ankylosing spondylitis. TCRdb re-derived calls from the 5' RACE reads in MiXCR, one entry per CDR3 protein. This table has 150,000 to 200,000 distinct CDR3 sequences, 10% to 15% appearing once. The sample comprised blood, either unsorted or a sorted T cell fraction (not recorded which). These receptors were obtained from a female donor with ankylosing spondylitis or in good health (not recorded which). Both conserved end residues are trimmed from each CDR3.

V: TRBV19
CDR3: ASSTSQGNQPQH

V: TRBV13
CDR3: ASSSREGDVAHETQY

V: TRBV7-3
CDR3: ASSLSGDGIQPQH

V: TRBV7-2
CDR3: ASSLVGQSSGNTIY

V: TRBV12-3/TRBV12-4
CDR3: ASSLSQGNEQY

V: TRBV4-3
CDR3: ASSHQLRLAGQETQY

V: TRBV20-1
CDR3: SASQQGNQPQH

V: TRBV5-1
CDR3: ASSHGTLNTEAF

V: TRBV28
CDR3: ASTNRPKLGENLF

V: TRBV5-1
CDR3: ASSLEAGGPLHTQY

V: TRBV4-2
CDR3: ASSPGWESNQPQH

V: TRBV5-4
CDR3: ASSSLGLRNEQF

V: TRBV7-2
CDR3: ASSSSGITDTQY

V: TRBV29-1
CDR3: SVEVRRNSRQSYEQY

V: TRBV7-2
CDR3: ASSLFQGGQPQH

V: TRBV24-1
CDR3: ATSDPAIGNTGELF

V: TRBV20-1
CDR3: SVWVRNNEQF

V: TRBV16
CDR3: ASNVDRGNTEAF

V: TRBV25-1
CDR3: ASSESGTGGADTQY

V: TRBV5-1
CDR3: ASSLGMPGQRETQY